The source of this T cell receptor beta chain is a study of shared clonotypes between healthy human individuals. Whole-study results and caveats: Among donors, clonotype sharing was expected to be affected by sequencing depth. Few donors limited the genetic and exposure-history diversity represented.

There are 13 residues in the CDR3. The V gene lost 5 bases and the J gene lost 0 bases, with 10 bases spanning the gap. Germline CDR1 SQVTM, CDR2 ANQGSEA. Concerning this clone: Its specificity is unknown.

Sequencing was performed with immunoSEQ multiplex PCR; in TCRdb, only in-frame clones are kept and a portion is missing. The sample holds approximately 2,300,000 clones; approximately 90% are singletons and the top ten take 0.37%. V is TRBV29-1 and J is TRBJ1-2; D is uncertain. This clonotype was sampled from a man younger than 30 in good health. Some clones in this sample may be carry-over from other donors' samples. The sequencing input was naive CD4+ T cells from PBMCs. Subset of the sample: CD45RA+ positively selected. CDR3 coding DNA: TGCAGCGTTCTGGTCGGGACTAACTATGGCTACACCTTC. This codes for CSVLVGTNYGYTF.